This T cell receptor beta chain was captured by sequencing in a study of blood T cell repertoires in COVID-19. In the study overall: Collection of acute and convalescent COVID-19 samples took place in the United States, Italy and Spain. T cells, B-cell-depleted T cells, or PBMCs provided the cDNA or gDNA that served as material.

As processed by the authors: Reference gene primer amplification gave estimated nucleated cell counts. The protocol was immunoSEQ multiplex PCR, while the TCRdb copy is restricted to in-frame clones and leaves out a portion. The V and J calls and clone size come from that table; D and trimming were worked out from the DNA. The table has about 37,000 clones, over 80% seen once. The CDR3 is made up of 14 amino acids. From germline, CDR1 is KGHSH and CDR2 LQKENI. V lost 4 bases to trimming and J lost 1 base, with 11 bases between them. The chain joins TRBV18 to TRBJ2-7; D may be TRBD2 (6 bases). Specimen: peripheral blood. This sequence originates from a human donor in a cohort sampled during active COVID-19. As DNA, the CDR3 is TGTGCCAGCTCACGCGGGACTTCTTCCTACGAGCAGTACTTC. It specifies CASSRGTSSYEQYF.